Shown below are 23 T cell receptor beta chains from a single sample sequenced in a study of shared clonotypes between healthy human individuals. The data were produced by immunoSEQ multiplex PCR, yet TCRdb's version contains in-frame clones alone and is incomplete. The table includes some 490,000 clones, around 73% detected once. The sequenced sample was PBMCs. The receptors were sampled from a woman aged 40 to 50 in good health. Some clones in this sample may be carry-over from other donors' samples.

This clone was detected ten times or more. Here the CDR3 reads CASSQDLGGGGTEAFF. The CDR3 coding sequence is TGCGCCAGCAGCCAAGATCTCGGAGGGGGTGGGACTGAAGCTTTCTTT. V usage is TRBV4-3 and J usage is TRBJ1-1; maybe TRBD1 (6 bases). The CDR3 length is 16 residues. Germline V gene sequence: CDR1 LGHNA, CDR2 YSLEER. V gave up 0 bases and J gave up 5 bases, with 16 bases separating them.

The V call is TRBV2, the J call TRBJ1-2, with TRBD1 matching 11 bases. Germline V lookup: CDR1 SNHLY, CDR2 FYNNEI. This CDR3 comprises 16 residues. Trimming removed 2 bases from V and 5 bases from J; junction bases left unmatched: 7. CDR3 protein: CASSETFRDRGYGYTF. The CDR3 DNA reads as TGTGCCAGCAGTGAAACGTTCCGGGACAGGGGGTATGGCTACACCTTC.

The chain combines TRBV5-6 with TRBJ2-3; TRBD2 matches at 13 bases. J gave up 6 bases and V 10 bases, and 5 bases lay outside the gene matches. The length of the CDR3 is 13 residues. The V gene's germline CDR1 is SGHDT and CDR2 YYEEEE. CDR3: CARTSGSGDTQYF. CDR3 bases: TGTGCCCGGACTAGCGGGAGTGGTGATACGCAGTATTTT.

This clone was observed a single time. CDR3 sequence: CAISARGFTYEQYF. The CDR3 bases are TGTGCCATCAGCGCCAGGGGGTTTACCTACGAGCAGTACTTC. The genes are TRBV10-3 and TRBJ2-7; TRBD1 aligns across 7 bases. V lost 6 bases and J lost 2; bases outside the gene matches: 7. From germline, CDR1 is ENHRY and CDR2 SYGVKD. This CDR3 contains 14 residues.

To note about this clone: At one end, the junction sequence differs from germline, possibly due to a read error. V and J are TRBV2 and TRBJ2-5, with TRBD2 matching over 7 bases. CDR1 SNHLY and CDR2 FYNNEI come from the germline V gene. The CDR3 runs to 15 residues. CDR3 amino acids: CVSSERVVGRVTQYF. The CDR3 DNA follows: TGTGTCAGCAGTGAACGGGTAGTAGGGAGGGTCACCCAGTACTTC.

This chain connects TRBV11-3 to TRBJ2-3; D is unresolved. V was shortened by 4 bases and J by 0 bases, with 17 bases between the two germline ends. Germline V gene sequence: CDR1 SGHNT, CDR2 YENEEA. The CDR3 runs to 17 residues. CDR3 residues: CASSSSEGPESTDTQYF. The CDR3 DNA sequence: TGTGCCAGCAGCTCGAGTGAAGGCCCCGAAAGCACAGATACGCAGTATTTT.

Worth noting for this clone: The junction does not match germline at one end; this may be a read error. The sample holds other DNA sequences that translate to the same CDR3. The V and J genes are TRBV25-1 and TRBJ2-7; no firm D call. The CDR3 extends over 12 amino acids. Germline V CDR1 and CDR2: MGHDK, SYGVNS. In nucleotides, the CDR3 is TGTGCCAGTAGTGAATATGAGTACGAGCAGTACTTC. Its protein is CASSEYEYEQYF.

This clone was found a few times. The V gene is TRBV19, the J gene TRBJ1-2; possibly TRBD1 for D (5 bases). The CDR3 extends over 13 amino acids. V lost 9 bases and J 6 bases, leaving 17 bases between the germline ends. CDR1 is LNHDA, CDR2 SQIVND, per germline (reference sequence). The chain's CDR3 is CASNRKGFHGYTF. DNA for the CDR3: TGTGCCAGCAACCGGAAGGGGTTCCATGGCTACACCTTC.

This chain uses TRBV7-9 with TRBJ1-6, with a tentative D call TRBD1 (5 bases). Trimming pared 5 bases from V and 7 bases from J, leaving 15 bases between. The CDR3 length is 15 residues. Germline assignment: CDR1 SEHNR and CDR2 FQNEAQ (reference sequence). CDR3 coding DNA: TGTGCCAGCAGCCAGCTAGTGTGGGGGAATTCACCCCTCCACTTT. Translated: CASSQLVWGNSPLHF.

At least ten counts were recorded for this clone. This sequence joins TRBV19 and TRBJ1-2; D gene ambiguous. The CDR3 extends over 13 amino acids. Germline V lookup: CDR1 LNHDA, CDR2 SQIVND (reference sequence). V was trimmed by 0 bases and J by 5 bases, leaving 7 bases between them. DNA of the CDR3: TGTGCCAGTAGTATAGATACAGAATATGGCTACACCTTC. Protein product: CASSIDTEYGYTF.

The gene calls are TRBV7-2 and TRBJ2-3; 8 nucleotides match TRBD2. Germline assignment: CDR1 SGHTA and CDR2 FQGNSA. The J segment lost 2 bases and the V segment lost 2 bases, leaving 6 bases of the junction unmatched. The CDR3 runs to 16 residues. The CDR3 sequence: CASSLRSGRATDTQYF. The CDR3 DNA reads TGTGCCAGCAGCTTAAGGAGCGGGAGAGCCACAGATACGCAGTATTTT.

This chain joins TRBV4-1 and TRBJ2-7; TRBD1 aligns across 7 bases. Unmatched junction bases numbered 9, after V lost 1 base and J lost 0 bases. Germline CDR1 is MGHRA and CDR2 is YSYEKL. The CDR3 has 17 amino acids. The CDR3 reads CASSQAVQGTFSYEQYF. CDR3 bases: TGCGCCAGCAGCCAAGCAGTACAGGGGACATTCTCCTACGAGCAGTACTTC.

The table lists this clone with a count of one. The chain joins TRBV5-1 to TRBJ1-4; D is ambiguous. Trimming took 0 bases from V and 4 from J, leaving 10 bases between them. The CDR3 loop spans 15 amino acids. The germline gives CDR1 SGHRS, CDR2 YFSETQ. The CDR3: CASSLEGWGNEKLFF. CDR3 nucleotides: TGCGCCAGCAGCTTGGAGGGCTGGGGTAATGAAAAACTGTTTTTT.

The genes are TRBV7-2 and TRBJ2-3; TRBD1 matches at 9 bases. This CDR3 is 14 amino acids long. Germline assignment: CDR1 SGHTA and CDR2 FQGNSA. V lost 5 bases and J lost 4; bases outside the gene matches: 4. The DNA of the CDR3 is TGTGCCAGCAGCACCCGACAGGGGGCAGATACGCAGTATTTT. Its translation is CASSTRQGADTQYF.

The chain employs TRBV5-6 and TRBJ1-1, with D perhaps TRBD1 (6 bases). This CDR3 has 15 residues. V lost 2 bases and J 11 bases, leaving 22 bases between the germline ends. CDR1 is SGHDT and CDR2 is YYEEEE in the germline V gene. CDR3 protein: CASSLASGGYQGAFF. As DNA, the CDR3 is TGTGCCAGCAGCTTAGCGAGCGGGGGCTATCAGGGGGCTTTCTTT. Full variable domain (remainder filled in from reference TRBV5-6 and TRBJ1-1): DAGVTQSPTHLIKTRGQQVTLRCSPKSGHDTVSWYQQALGQGPQFIFQYYEEEERQRGNFPDRFSGHQFPNYSSELNVNALLLGDSALYLCASSLASGGYQGAFFGQGTRLTVV.

This chain links TRBV5-1 with TRBJ2-2, with D hard to call. Trimming took off 7 bases at V and 1 base at J, with 11 bases between the two ends. The germline gives CDR1 SGHRS, CDR2 YFSETQ. The CDR3 loop spans 14 amino acids. The CDR3 coding sequence is TGCGCCAGCCAAAGGGTGGAGAACACCGGGGAGCTGTTTTTT. Residues: CASQRVENTGELFF.

The gene calls are TRBV4-3 and TRBJ2-2; TRBD1 matches at 11 bases. The V segment lost 1 base and the J segment 4 bases; nucleotides outside the gene matches: 2. CDR1 is LGHNA and CDR2 is YSLEER in the germline V gene. The CDR3 has 16 amino acids. The CDR3 nucleotides are TGCGCCAGCAGCCAAGGGACAGGGGGCTCCACCGGGGAGCTGTTTTTT. It translates to CASSQGTGGSTGELFF.

The V and J genes are TRBV5-1 and TRBJ2-2, with 7 bases fitting TRBD1. CDR3 size: 16 residues. Germline V CDR1 and CDR2: SGHRS, YFSETQ. Trimming took 3 bases from V and 0 from J; bases not matched to a gene: 5. The CDR3 loop reads CASSWDRPPNTGELFF. CDR3 nucleotide sequence: TGCGCCAGCAGCTGGGACAGACCCCCGAACACCGGGGAGCTGTTTTTT. Filled out from reference TRBV5-1 and TRBJ2-2, the complete variable domain reads KAGVTQTPRYLIKTRGQQVTLSCSPISGHRSVSWYQQTPGQGLQFLFEYFSETQRNKGNFPGRFSGRQFSNSRSEMNVSTLELGDSALYLCASSWDRPPNTGELFFGEGSRLTVL.

The chain is built from TRBV10-3 and TRBJ2-3; D assignment may be TRBD1 or TRBD2 (5 bases each). Trimming left V 9 bases short and J 6 bases short, with 16 bases between. Germline lookup yields CDR1 ENHRY and CDR2 SYGVKD. The CDR3 consists of 13 residues. The CDR3 reads CAISQGPRDTQYF. Here the CDR3 DNA reads TGTGCCATTTCGCAGGGACCCCGGGATACGCAGTATTTT.

The J gene is TRBJ2-7, the V gene TRBV30, with D unclear. CDR1 is GTSNPN and CDR2 is SVGIG in the germline V gene (reference sequence). The V and J ends lost 0 bases and 0 bases respectively, with 3 bases between them. There are 12 residues in the CDR3. The CDR3 region is CAWSVGSYEQYF. CDR3 bases: TGTGCCTGGAGTGTAGGCTCCTACGAGCAGTACTTC.

This chain links TRBV27 with TRBJ2-3; D possibly corresponds to TRBD2 (6 bases). This CDR3 region has 13 residues. With 2 bases removed from V and 5 bases from J, the gap between germline ends came to 8 bases. The germline V gene has CDR1 MNHEY and CDR2 SMNVEV (reference sequence). CDR3 nucleotides: TGTGCCAGCAGTTTAGTCGGGGGAGATACGCAGTATTTT. Translated, it gives CASSLVGGDTQYF.

The chain couples TRBV7-8 to TRBJ2-7, with TRBD2 identical over 10 bases. Trimming took 5 bases from V and 1 from J; bases not matched to a gene: 8. This CDR3 contains 16 residues. Per the germline V gene, CDR1 is SGHVS and CDR2 is FQNEAQ. The CDR3 DNA is TGTGCCAGCAGCCCCCGGACTAGCGGAGAATCCTACGAGCAGTACTTC. Its translation is CASSPRTSGESYEQYF. The entire variable domain, with the rest obtained from reference TRBV7-8 and TRBJ2-7, is as follows: GAGVSQSPRYKVAKRGQDVALRCDPISGHVSLFWYQQALGQGPEFLTYFQNEAQLDKSGLPSDRFFAERPEGSVSTLKIQRTQQEDSAVYLCASSPRTSGESYEQYFGPGTRLTVT.

The rearrangement uses TRBV5-6 and TRBJ1-5; D is unclear. The CDR3 covers 13 residues. Between the trimmed V and J ends, which lost 0 bases and 7 bases, there was a span of 8 bases. The germline gives CDR1 SGHDT, CDR2 YYEEEE. This CDR3 is CASSLGREQPQHF. In DNA, the CDR3 is TGTGCCAGCAGCTTGGGGAGAGAACAGCCCCAGCATTTT.